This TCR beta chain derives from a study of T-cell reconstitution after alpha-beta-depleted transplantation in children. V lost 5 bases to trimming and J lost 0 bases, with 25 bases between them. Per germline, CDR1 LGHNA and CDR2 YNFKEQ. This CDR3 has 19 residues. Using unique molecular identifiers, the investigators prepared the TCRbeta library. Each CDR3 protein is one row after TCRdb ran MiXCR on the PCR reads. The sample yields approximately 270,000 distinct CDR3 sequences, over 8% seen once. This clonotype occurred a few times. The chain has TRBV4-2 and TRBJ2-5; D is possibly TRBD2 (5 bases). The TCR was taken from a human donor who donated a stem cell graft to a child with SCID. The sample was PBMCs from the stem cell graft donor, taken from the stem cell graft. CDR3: CASSTQLYLPSGDQETQYF. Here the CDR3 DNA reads TGTGCCAGCAGCACCCAACTCTACCTCCCTTCCGGGGACCAAGAGACCCAGTACTTC.